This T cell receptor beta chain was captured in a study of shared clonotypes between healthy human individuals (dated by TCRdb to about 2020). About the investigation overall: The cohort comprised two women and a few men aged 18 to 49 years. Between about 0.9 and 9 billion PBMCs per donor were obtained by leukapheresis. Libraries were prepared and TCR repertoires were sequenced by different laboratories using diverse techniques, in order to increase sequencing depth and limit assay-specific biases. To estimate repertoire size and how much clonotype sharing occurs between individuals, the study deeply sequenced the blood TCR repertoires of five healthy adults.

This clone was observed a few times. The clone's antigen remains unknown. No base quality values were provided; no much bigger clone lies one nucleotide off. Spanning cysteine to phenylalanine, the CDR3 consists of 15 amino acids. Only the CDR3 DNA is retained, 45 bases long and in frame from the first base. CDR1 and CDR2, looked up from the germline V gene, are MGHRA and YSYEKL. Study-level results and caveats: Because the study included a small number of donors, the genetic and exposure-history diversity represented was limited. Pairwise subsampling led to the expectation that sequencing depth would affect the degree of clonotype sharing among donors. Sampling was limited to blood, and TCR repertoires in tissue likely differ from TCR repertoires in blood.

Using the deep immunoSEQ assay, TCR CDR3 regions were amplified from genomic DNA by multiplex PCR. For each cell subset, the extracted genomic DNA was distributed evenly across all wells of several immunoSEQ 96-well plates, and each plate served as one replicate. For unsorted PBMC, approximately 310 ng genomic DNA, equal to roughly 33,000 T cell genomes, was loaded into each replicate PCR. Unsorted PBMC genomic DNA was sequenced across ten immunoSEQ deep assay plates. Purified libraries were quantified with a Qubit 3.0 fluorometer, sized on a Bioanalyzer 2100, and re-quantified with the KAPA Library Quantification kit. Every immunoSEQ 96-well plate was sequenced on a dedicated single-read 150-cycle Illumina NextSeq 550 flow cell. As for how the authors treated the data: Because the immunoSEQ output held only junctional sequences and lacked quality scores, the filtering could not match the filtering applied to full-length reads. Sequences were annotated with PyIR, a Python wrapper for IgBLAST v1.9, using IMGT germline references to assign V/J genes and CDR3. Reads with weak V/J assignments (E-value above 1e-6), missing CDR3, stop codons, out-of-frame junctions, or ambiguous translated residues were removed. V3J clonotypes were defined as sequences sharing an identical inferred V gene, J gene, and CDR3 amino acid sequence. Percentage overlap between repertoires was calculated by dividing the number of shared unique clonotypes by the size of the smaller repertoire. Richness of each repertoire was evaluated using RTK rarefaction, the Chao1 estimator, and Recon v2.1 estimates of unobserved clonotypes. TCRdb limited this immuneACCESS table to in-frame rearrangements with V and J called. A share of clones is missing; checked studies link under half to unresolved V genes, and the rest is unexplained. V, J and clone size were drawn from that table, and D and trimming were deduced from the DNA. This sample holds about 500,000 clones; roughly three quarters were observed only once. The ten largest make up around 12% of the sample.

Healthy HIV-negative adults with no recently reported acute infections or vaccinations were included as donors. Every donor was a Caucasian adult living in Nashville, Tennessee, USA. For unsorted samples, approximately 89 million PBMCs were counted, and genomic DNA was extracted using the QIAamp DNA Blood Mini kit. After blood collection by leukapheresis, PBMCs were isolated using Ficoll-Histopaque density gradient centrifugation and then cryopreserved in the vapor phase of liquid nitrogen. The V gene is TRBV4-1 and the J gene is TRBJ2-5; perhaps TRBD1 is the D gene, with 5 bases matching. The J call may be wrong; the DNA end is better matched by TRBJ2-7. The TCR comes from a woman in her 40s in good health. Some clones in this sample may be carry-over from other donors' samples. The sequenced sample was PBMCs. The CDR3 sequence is CASSQGLAGPYEQYF. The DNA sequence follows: TGCGCCAGCAGCCAAGGTCTGGCAGGGCCCTACGAGCAGTACTTC.